This T cell receptor beta chain was captured by sequencing in a study of blood T cell repertoires in COVID-19. Turning to the study itself: Sites across the United States, Italy and Spain contributed samples from acute and convalescent COVID-19. PBMCs, B-cell-depleted T cells, or T cells were the source of the cDNA or gDNA that made up the material.

Looked up from germline, CDR1 is SQVTM and CDR2 is ANQGSEA. This CDR3 region has 14 residues. Trimming removed 5 bases at V and 3 bases at J, with 13 bases between. Study processing details: Nucleated cell number was recorded as an estimate derived from reference gene primer amplification. Method: immunoSEQ multiplex PCR; TCRdb's copy keeps in-frame clones and lacks some. V, J and clone size reflect that table, while D and trimming were determined from the DNA. The top ten clones hold about 1.5% of a sample with roughly 220,000 clones, roughly 88% of them seen once. Sequenced material: peripheral blood. This TCR came from a woman aged 40 to 50 who had recovered from COVID-19. The rearrangement uses TRBV29-1 and TRBJ2-2; D may be TRBD1 (6 bases). CDR3 DNA: TGCAGCGTTTCAGGGGCTACAGACACCGGGGAGCTGTTTTTT. This encodes CSVSGATDTGELFF.